The 7 T cell receptor beta chains given below trace back to one sample, sequenced in a study of blood T cell repertoires in COVID-19. Sequencing was performed with immunoSEQ multiplex PCR; in TCRdb, only in-frame clones are kept and a portion is missing. The sample carries some 150,000 clones, roughly 87% recorded once. The sample consisted of peripheral blood. These receptors all come from a woman in her fifties or sixties with acute or convalescent COVID-19.

J is TRBJ1-1 and V is TRBV11-2, with TRBD1 as a possible D gene (5 bases). The V gene lost 6 bases and the J gene lost 10 bases, with 12 bases spanning the gap. This CDR3 has 11 residues. Germline CDR1 reads SGHAT; CDR2 reads FQNNGV. The CDR3 sequence is CASRSTGGAFF. DNA for the CDR3: TGTGCCAGCAGGTCGACCGGGGGAGCTTTCTTT.

The chain combines TRBV18 with TRBJ1-1; 7 bases align to TRBD1. This CDR3 is built from 14 residues. Germline V gene sequence: CDR1 KGHSH, CDR2 LQKENI. With V trimmed by 6 bases and J by 7 bases, 11 bases remained unmatched. CDR3: CASSRLTGQDEAFF. CDR3 DNA sequence: TGTGCCAGCTCTCGCTTAACCGGACAGGATGAAGCTTTCTTT.

The V gene is TRBV5-4, the J gene TRBJ2-7, with TRBD1 identical over 8 bases. The CDR3 spans 14 residues. The V gene's germline CDR1 is SGHNT and CDR2 YYREEE (reference sequence). Unmatched junction bases numbered 5, after V lost 4 bases and J lost 2 bases. DNA of the CDR3: TGTGCCAGCAGCATAATGGACAGGGCCTACGAGCAGTACTTC. Translation gives CASSIMDRAYEQYF.

The V and J genes are TRBV12-3 or TRBV12-4 and TRBJ2-7; maybe TRBD1 (6 bases). CDR3 length: 13 amino acids. V lost 3 bases, J lost 6 bases, and 12 bases lay in between. The chain's CDR3 is CASSLNRVVEQYF. CDR3 DNA: TGTGCCAGCAGTTTGAACAGGGTGGTCGAGCAGTACTTC.

This sequence joins TRBV30 and TRBJ1-1; 8 nucleotides line up with TRBD1. Germline CDR1 and CDR2: GTSNPN and SVGIG (reference sequence). This CDR3 contains 15 residues. V trimming: 0 bases; J trimming: 3 bases; junction bases outside the gene matches: 6. The CDR3 DNA follows: TGTGCCTGGAGTGTTAGACAGGGGAAAGACACTGAAGCTTTCTTT. Amino acids: CAWSVRQGKDTEAFF.

The CDR3 loop is CAISAGTGTPYGYTF. CDR3 bases: TGTGCCATCAGTGCCGGGACAGGGACTCCCTATGGCTACACCTTC. J is TRBJ1-2 and V is TRBV10-3; 9 bases match TRBD1. The germline V gene has CDR1 ENHRY and CDR2 SYGVKD. The CDR3 has 15 amino acids. The V gene end was trimmed by 4 bases and the J gene end by 4 bases; junction bases not matched to a gene: 7.

The chain recombines TRBV5-1 with TRBJ2-5, with 14 bases fitting TRBD2. This CDR3 has 17 amino acids. V shed 3 bases, J shed 5 bases, and the junction held 9 bases outside the gene matches. Germline-derived CDR1 and CDR2 are SGHRS and YFSETQ. The CDR3 sequence: CASSYGTSGGLVETQYF. The CDR3 bases are TGCGCCAGCAGCTATGGGACTAGCGGGGGTCTTGTTGAGACCCAGTACTTC.